This is a list of T cell receptor beta chains from one sample in a study of vaccination effects on CD4 cells after COVID-19. These receptors have no known antigen. Clones were sequenced by immunoSEQ multiplex PCR, and TCRdb holds only the in-frame ones, with some missing. Of fewer than 35,000 clones listed, approximately 65% are singletons. Sequences were derived from CD4+ T cells from PBMCs cultured without peptide, sampled before COVID-19 vaccination. The source of these receptors is a human donor who received a COVID-19 vaccine. CDR3s include the opening cysteine and the closing phenylalanine or tryptophan. A D gene is named only where the DNA matches it firmly. Clone size is shown for a subset of rows, as once, few, many or a class of expanded clone.

CDR3 protein	CDR3 DNA	J gene	clone size	V gene	D gene
CASSDGRDTEAFF	TGTGCCAGCAGTGACGGCAGGGACACTGAAGCTTTCTTT	TRBJ1-1	NA	TRBV6-1	NA
CAISNGISYNEQFF	TGTGCCATCAGTAACGGGATCTCCTACAATGAGCAGTTCTTC	TRBJ2-1	NA	TRBV10-3	NA
CASSLGVNRGRVGELFF	TGTGCCAGCAGCCTTGGGGTGAACAGGGGGCGCGTCGGGGAGCTGTTTTTT	TRBJ2-2	NA	TRBV21-1	NA
CAINNQPIAGGRYF	TGTGCCATCAATAATCAACCCATAGCGGGAGGGCGGTATTTT	TRBJ2-3	NA	TRBV10-3	TRBD2
CATSRAPSGPEQFF	TGTGCCACCAGCAGAGCACCTAGCGGGCCAGAGCAGTTCTTC	TRBJ2-1	NA	TRBV15	TRBD2
CASSLQYQETQYF	TGTGCCAGCAGCTTACAATACCAAGAGACCCAGTACTTC	TRBJ2-5	few	TRBV11-2	NA
CASSQELSALVEQFF	TGTGCCAGCAGCCAAGAACTGTCGGCGCTGGTCGAGCAGTTCTTC	TRBJ2-1	few	TRBV3-1/TRBV3-2	NA
CASSPAGTGRTGELFF	TGCGCCAGCAGCCCAGCCGGGACAGGGCGCACCGGGGAGCTGTTTTTT	TRBJ2-2	NA	TRBV4-1	TRBD1
CASSQDFLARYEQYF	TGTGCCAGCAGCCAAGATTTCTTGGCCAGGTACGAGCAGTACTTC	TRBJ2-7	few	TRBV3-1/TRBV3-2	NA
CASRGQAYSPLHF	TGTGCCAGCAGGGGACAGGCTTATTCACCCCTCCACTTT	TRBJ1-6	NA	TRBV6-5	TRBD1
CASRAGQGAGQPQHF	TGTGCCAGCAGGGCGGGACAGGGGGCTGGTCAGCCCCAGCATTTT	TRBJ1-5	few	TRBV6-5	TRBD1
CSASKGAQGYGYTF	TGCAGTGCTAGTAAGGGGGCGCAGGGCTATGGCTACACCTTC	TRBJ1-2	few	TRBV20-1	TRBD1
CASSSPGGRETQYF	TGTGCCAGCAGTTCCCCGGGGGGCCGGGAGACCCAGTACTTC	TRBJ2-5	NA	TRBV6-5	NA
CASSINWRGQDGYTF	TGTGCCAGTAGTATTAACTGGAGGGGTCAGGATGGCTACACCTTC	TRBJ1-2	NA	TRBV19	NA
CASSQPQGGLGYGYTF	TGCGCCAGCAGCCAACCCCAAGGGGGGCTGGGGTATGGCTACACCTTC	TRBJ1-2	few	TRBV4-1	NA
CASSQGNGNQPQHF	TGTGCCAGCAGCCAGGGGAATGGGAATCAGCCCCAGCATTTT	TRBJ1-5	few	TRBV3-1/TRBV3-2	NA
CASGLAGGDEQFF	TGTGCTAGTGGTTTGGCAGGGGGCGATGAGCAGTTCTTC	TRBJ2-1	NA	TRBV12-5	TRBD1
CAWSGRTNNQPQHF	TGTGCCTGGAGTGGAAGGACTAACAATCAGCCCCAGCATTTT	TRBJ1-5	NA	TRBV30	NA
CASSLYPGGENSPLHF	TGTGCCAGCAGCCTCTATCCAGGGGGCGAGAATTCACCCCTCCACTTT	TRBJ1-6	NA	TRBV11-2	TRBD1
CASSTRQGGNYEQYF	TGTGCCAGTAGCACCCGACAGGGGGGAAACTACGAGCAGTACTTC	TRBJ2-7	NA	TRBV19	TRBD1
CASSSFGELFF	TGTGCCAGCAGCAGTTTCGGGGAGCTGTTTTTT	TRBJ2-2	NA	TRBV6-5	NA
CASSWKGGWNTGELFF	TGTGCCAGCAGTTGGAAGGGGGGCTGGAACACCGGGGAGCTGTTTTTT	TRBJ2-2	NA	TRBV6-5	NA
CSVALQNNYEQYF	TGCAGCGTTGCACTACAAAATAACTACGAGCAGTACTTC	TRBJ2-7	NA	TRBV29-1	NA
CASMPGRHSNQPQHF	TGTGCCAGCATGCCGGGACGGCATAGCAATCAGCCCCAGCATTTT	TRBJ1-5	NA	TRBV27	NA
CASSLALSSGGSGEQFF	TGTGCCAGCAGCTTGGCCCTGAGTAGCGGGGGGAGTGGTGAGCAGTTCTTC	TRBJ2-1	NA	TRBV5-4	TRBD2
CASRSPWGYTEAFF	TGTGCCAGCAGGAGCCCCTGGGGATACACTGAAGCTTTCTTT	TRBJ1-1	NA	TRBV6-5	NA
CASSLSRVETQYF	TGTGCCAGCAGCCTCAGCCGTGTTGAGACCCAGTACTTC	TRBJ2-5	NA	TRBV11-2	NA
CASSQEWDNYGYTF	TGTGCCAGCAGCCAAGAATGGGATAACTATGGCTACACCTTC	TRBJ1-2	NA	TRBV3-1/TRBV3-2	NA
CASSLNVGETQYF	TGTGCCAGCAGCTTAAATGTCGGAGAGACCCAGTACTTC	TRBJ2-5	NA	TRBV11-3	NA
CASSYSTGDTGELFF	TGCGCCAGCAGCTATTCAACAGGGGACACCGGGGAGCTGTTTTTT	TRBJ2-2	NA	TRBV5-1	TRBD1